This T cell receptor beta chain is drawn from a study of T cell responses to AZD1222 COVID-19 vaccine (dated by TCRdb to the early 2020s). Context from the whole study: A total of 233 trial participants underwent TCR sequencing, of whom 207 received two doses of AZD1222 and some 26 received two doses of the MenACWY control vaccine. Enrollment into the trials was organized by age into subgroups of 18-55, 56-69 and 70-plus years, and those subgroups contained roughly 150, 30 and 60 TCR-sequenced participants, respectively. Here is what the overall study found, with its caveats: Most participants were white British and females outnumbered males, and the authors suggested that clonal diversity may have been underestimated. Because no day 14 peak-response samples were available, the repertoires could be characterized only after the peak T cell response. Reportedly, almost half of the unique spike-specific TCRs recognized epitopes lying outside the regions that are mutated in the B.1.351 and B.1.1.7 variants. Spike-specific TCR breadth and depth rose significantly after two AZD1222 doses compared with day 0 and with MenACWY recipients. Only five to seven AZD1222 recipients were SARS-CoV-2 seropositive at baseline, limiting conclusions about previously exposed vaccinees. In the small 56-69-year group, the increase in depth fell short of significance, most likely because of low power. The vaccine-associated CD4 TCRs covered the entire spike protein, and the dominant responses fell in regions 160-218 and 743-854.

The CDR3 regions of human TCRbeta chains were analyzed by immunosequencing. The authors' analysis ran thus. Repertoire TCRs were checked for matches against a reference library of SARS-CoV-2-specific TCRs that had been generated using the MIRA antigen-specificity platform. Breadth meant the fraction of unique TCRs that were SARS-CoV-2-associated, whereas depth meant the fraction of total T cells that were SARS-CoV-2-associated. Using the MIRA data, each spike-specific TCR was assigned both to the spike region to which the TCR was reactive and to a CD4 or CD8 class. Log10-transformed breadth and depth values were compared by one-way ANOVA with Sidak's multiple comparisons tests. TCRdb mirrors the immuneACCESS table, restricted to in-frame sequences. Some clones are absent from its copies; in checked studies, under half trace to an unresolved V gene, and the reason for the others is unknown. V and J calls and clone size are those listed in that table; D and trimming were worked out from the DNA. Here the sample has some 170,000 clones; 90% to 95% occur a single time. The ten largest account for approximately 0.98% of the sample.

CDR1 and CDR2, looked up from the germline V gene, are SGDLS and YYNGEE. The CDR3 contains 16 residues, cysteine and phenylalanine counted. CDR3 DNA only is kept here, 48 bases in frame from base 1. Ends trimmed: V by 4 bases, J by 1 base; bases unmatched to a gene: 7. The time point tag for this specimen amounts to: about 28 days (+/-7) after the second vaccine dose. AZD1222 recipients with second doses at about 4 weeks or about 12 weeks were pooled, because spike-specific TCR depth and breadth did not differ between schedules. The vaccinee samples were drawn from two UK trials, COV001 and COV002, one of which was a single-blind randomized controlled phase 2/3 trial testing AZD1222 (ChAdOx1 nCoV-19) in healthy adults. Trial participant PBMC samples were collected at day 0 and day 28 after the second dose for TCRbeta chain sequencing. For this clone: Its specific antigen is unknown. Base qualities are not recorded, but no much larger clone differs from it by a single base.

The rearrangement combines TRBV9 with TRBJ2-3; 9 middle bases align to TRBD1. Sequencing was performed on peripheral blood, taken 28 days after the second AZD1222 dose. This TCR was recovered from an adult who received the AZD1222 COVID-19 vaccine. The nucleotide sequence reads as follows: TGTGCCAGCAGCCTTCGAGGGGACAGGGGCACAGATACGCAGTATTTT. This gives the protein CASSLRGDRGTDTQYF.